The subject of this entry is one T cell receptor beta chain. Its antigen remains unknown. Germline is not matched at one junction end, which may reflect a read error. The data stem from a study of blood T cells in healthy people across ages. Study findings and constraints: No conclusive comparison of naive versus antigen-experienced cells was possible with unsorted PBMCs.

CDR1 and CDR2 from the germline V gene are LGHNA and YNFKEQ. The CDR3 totals 13 residues. A J-beta primer mix and a sample-barcoded 5' primer were used in a second PCR of roughly 7 to 12 cycles. The study obtained at least 3 million CDR3-containing paired-end reads from every sample. One entry per CDR3 protein results from TCRdb running MiXCR on the 5' RACE reads. This table holds roughly 900,000 distinct CDR3 sequences, about 48% found once. Donors ranged from roughly 6 to 90 years old and were healthy Caucasians in Russia. Sequencing was performed on blood. The chain combines TRBV4-2 with TRBJ2-7; D might be TRBD1 (5 bases). The TCR was taken from a man younger than 45 in good health. CDR3 loop: CAGSQDPKGEQYF. The CDR3 DNA sequence: TGTGCCGGCAGCCAAGATCCCAAGGGGGAGCAGTACTTC.